Listed below are T cell receptor beta chains from one sample, sequenced in a study of T cell responses to AZD1222 COVID-19 vaccine. Assay used: immunoSEQ multiplex PCR; TCRdb lists only in-frame clones, some missing. The data contain about 140,000 clones, 88% of them seen just once; the ten biggest clones take up approximately 2.8%. The input for sequencing was peripheral blood, taken 28 days after the second AZD1222 dose. The receptors originated from an adult who received the AZD1222 COVID-19 vaccine. Both conserved end residues are part of each CDR3. A D gene is named only where the DNA matches it firmly. A row's size may be missing; if present it is once, few, many or a size class.

v_gene	j_gene	abundance	d_gene	CDR3aa	CDR3nt
TRBV4-2	TRBJ2-7	-	TRBD1	CASSQDIDRGTHSYEQYF	TGTGCCAGCAGCCAAGATATTGACAGGGGGACCCACTCCTACGAGCAGTACTTC
TRBV6-5	TRBJ2-3	-	-	CASSYEGSITDTQYF	TGTGCCAGCAGTTATGAGGGGTCAATTACAGATACGCAGTATTTT
TRBV13	TRBJ2-7	-	-	CASSFFRGKGDEQYF	TGTGCCAGCAGCTTTTTTAGAGGGAAAGGCGACGAGCAGTACTTC
TRBV7-9	TRBJ2-2	-	-	CASSLEVYTGELFF	TGTGCCAGCAGCTTAGAAGTATACACCGGGGAGCTGTTTTTT
TRBV7-9	TRBJ1-4	-	-	CASSLPATNEKLFF	TGTGCCAGCAGCCTACCTGCAACTAATGAAAAACTGTTTTTT
TRBV7-3	TRBJ2-5	-	-	CASSLRREETQYF	TGTGCCAGCAGCTTAAGGCGGGAAGAGACCCAGTACTTC
TRBV5-1	TRBJ1-5	few	TRBD1	CASTSPQGANQPQHF	TGCGCCAGCACCAGCCCCCAGGGGGCAAATCAGCCCCAGCATTTT
TRBV18	TRBJ2-5	-	-	CASSRGGQETQYF	TGTGCCAGCTCCCGAGGAGGGCAAGAGACCCAGTACTTC
TRBV10-3	TRBJ1-2	-	-	CAISEPGPYQDYGYTF	TGTGCCATCAGTGAACCGGGCCCATACCAGGACTATGGCTACACCTTC
TRBV11-2	TRBJ1-3	-	-	CASSLDLAGAGGNTIYF	TGTGCCAGCAGCTTAGATCTTGCAGGAGCGGGAGGAAACACCATATATTTT